The present entry profiles one T cell receptor beta chain with its context. This sample was included in a study of glioma-infiltrating T cells after dendritic cell vaccination. PBMC were collected before vaccination, two weeks after the third vaccination, and at progression. The CDR3 runs 14 residues. The germline V and J ends were trimmed by 7 bases and 0 bases, with 10 bases remaining between them. Germline V gene sequence: CDR1 SNHLY, CDR2 FYNNEI. Up to 2 ug genomic DNA was used for TCRB CDR3 amplification. The method was immunoSEQ multiplex PCR; TCRdb's version includes in-frame clones alone and lacks a portion of them. Here the sample spans tens of thousands of clones, 65% to 90% being singletons.

The gene calls are TRBV2 and TRBJ1-3; possible D gene TRBD1, 6 bases. This material consisted of blood, taken before dendritic cell vaccination. The sequence came from a human donor with glioblastoma. The CDR3 reads CASKGQISGNTIYF. The CDR3 DNA sequence: TGTGCCAGCAAAGGACAGATCTCTGGAAACACCATATATTTT.